The source of this T cell receptor beta chain is a study of blood T cell repertoires in COVID-19. CDR3 length: 15 amino acids. Deletions cut 3 bases from V and 8 bases from J, with 19 bases between. The germline gives CDR1 LNHDA, CDR2 SQIVND (reference sequence). The protocol was immunoSEQ multiplex PCR, while the TCRdb copy is restricted to in-frame clones and leaves out a portion. The sample lists about 160,000 clones; 80% to 90% were seen once. The V and J genes are TRBV19 and TRBJ1-2; tentatively, D is TRBD1 (5 bases). Material: peripheral blood. This clonotype was sampled from a man aged 40-49 years with acute or convalescent COVID-19. CDR3 nucleotides: TGTGCCAGTAGTATCACAGGAAATCATCTACAGGGCTACACCTTC. It codes for CASSITGNHLQGYTF.